Described below is a single T cell receptor (beta chain) sequence and its context. The antigen remains unidentified. This record belongs to a study of human T cells and chemical hapten exposure. Study at large: Patients got weekly scalp diphenylcyclopropenone doses over the approximately 23-week study.

Trimming cost V 3 bases and J 15 bases; bases outside gene matches: 13. CDR1 and CDR2 (germline): KGHDR, SFDVKD. The CDR3 is 16 residues long. In the original processing: A typical sample had some 95,000 TCRs, with about 20,000 to 690,600 overall. Each CDR3 protein is one row after TCRdb ran MiXCR on the RACE reads. V and J calls and clone size were set by TCRdb, not the authors. This sample carries some 62,000 distinct CDR3 sequences, 9.5% to 12% of them seen once, and the ten largest clones take more than 2%. General study points: DPC sensitization produced no change in TCRs with frequency above 1 in 1000.

As to time point: patch test 3, about 24 weeks after DPC sensitization. The treatment is: therapeutic diphenylcyclopropenone sensitization with weekly scalp DPC. The starting material, unfractionated whole blood, was used for total RNA extraction. The material sequenced was whole blood, taken in connection with sensitization to the hapten diphenylcyclopropenone (DPC). The chain couples TRBV24-1 to TRBJ2-1; 13 nucleotides align to TRBD2. This clonotype was sampled from a woman younger than 45 with alopecia areata. Some clones in this sample may be carry-over from other donors' samples. In DNA form, the CDR3 reads TGTGCCACCAGTGATCCACTAGCGGGAGGGCCCTTTGTTAGGTTCTTC. This translates into CATSDPLAGGPFVRFF.